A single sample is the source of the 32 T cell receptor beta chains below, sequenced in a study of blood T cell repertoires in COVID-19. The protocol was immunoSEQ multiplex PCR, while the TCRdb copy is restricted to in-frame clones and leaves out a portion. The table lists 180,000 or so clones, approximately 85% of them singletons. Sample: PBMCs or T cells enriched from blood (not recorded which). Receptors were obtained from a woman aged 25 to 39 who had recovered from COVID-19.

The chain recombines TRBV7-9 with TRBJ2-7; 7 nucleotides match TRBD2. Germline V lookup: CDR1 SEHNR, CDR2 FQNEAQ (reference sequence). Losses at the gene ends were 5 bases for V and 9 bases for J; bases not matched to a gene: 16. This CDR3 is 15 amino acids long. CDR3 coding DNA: TGTGCCAGCAGCCCCACAGATGTGCGCGGGAGTTGGCAGTACTTC. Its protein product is CASSPTDVRGSWQYF.

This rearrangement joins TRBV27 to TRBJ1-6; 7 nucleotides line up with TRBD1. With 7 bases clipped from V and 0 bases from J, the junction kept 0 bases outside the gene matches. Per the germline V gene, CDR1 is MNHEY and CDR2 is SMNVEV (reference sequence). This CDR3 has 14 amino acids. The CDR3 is CASNRGSYNSPLHF. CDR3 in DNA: TGTGCCAGCAACAGGGGCTCCTATAATTCACCCCTCCACTTT.

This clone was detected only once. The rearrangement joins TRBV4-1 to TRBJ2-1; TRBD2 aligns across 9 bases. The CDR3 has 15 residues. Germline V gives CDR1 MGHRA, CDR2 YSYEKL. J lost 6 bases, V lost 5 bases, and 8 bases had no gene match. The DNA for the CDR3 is TGCGCCAGCAGCGCGTGGGCGGGAGGGGGCAATGAGCAGTTCTTC. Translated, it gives CASSAWAGGGNEQFF.

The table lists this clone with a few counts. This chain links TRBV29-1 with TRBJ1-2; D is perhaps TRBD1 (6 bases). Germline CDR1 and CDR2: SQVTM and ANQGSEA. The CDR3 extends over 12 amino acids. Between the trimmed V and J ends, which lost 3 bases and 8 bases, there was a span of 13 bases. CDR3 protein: CSVERTGTGYTF. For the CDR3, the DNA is TGCAGCGTTGAGCGCACAGGGACGGGCTACACCTTC.

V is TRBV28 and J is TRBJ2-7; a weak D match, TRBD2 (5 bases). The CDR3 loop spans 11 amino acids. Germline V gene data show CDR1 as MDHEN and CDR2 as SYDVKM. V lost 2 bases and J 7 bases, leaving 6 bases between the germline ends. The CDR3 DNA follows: TGTGCCAGCAGTTTAGAGGGAGAGCAGTACTTC. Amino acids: CASSLEGEQYF.

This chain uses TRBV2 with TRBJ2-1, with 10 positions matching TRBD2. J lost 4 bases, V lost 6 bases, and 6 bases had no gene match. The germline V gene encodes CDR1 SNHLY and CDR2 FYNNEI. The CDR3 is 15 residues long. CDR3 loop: CASRGGLAVYNEQFF. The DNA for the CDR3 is TGTGCCAGCAGGGGCGGACTAGCGGTATACAATGAGCAGTTCTTC.

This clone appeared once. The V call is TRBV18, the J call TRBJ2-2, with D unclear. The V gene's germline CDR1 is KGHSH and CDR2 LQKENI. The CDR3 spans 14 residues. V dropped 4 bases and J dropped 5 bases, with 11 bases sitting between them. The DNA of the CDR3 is TGTGCCAGCTCACAACCTTACAAAACCGGGGAGCTGTTTTTT. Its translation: CASSQPYKTGELFF.

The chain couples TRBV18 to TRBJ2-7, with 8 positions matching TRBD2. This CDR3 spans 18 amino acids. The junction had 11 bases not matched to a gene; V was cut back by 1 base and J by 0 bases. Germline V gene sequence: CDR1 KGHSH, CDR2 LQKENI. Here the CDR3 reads CASSPHTGGGSRSYEQYF. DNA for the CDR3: TGTGCCAGCTCACCACATACGGGGGGGGGTAGCCGCTCCTACGAGCAGTACTTC. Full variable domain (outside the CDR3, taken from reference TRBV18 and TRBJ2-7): NAGVMQNPRHLVRRRGQEARLRCSPMKGHSHVYWYRQLPEEGLKFMVYLQKENIIDESGMPKERFSAEFPKEGPSILRIQQVVRGDSAAYFCASSPHTGGGSRSYEQYFGPGTRLTVT.

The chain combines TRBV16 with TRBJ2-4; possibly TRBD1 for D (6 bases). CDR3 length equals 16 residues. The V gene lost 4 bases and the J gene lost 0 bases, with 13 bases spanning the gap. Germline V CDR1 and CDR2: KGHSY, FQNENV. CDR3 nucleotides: TGTGCCAGCAGCCCTCGACAGGTGGTAGCCAAAAACATTCAGTACTTC. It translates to CASSPRQVVAKNIQYF.

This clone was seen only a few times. The CDR3 nucleotides are TGTGCCAGCATCGAGACCAGGGGGCGCGATGGCTACACCTTC. It yields the protein CASIETRGRDGYTF. The chain couples TRBV6-5 to TRBJ1-2; 8 bases align to TRBD1. Losses at the gene ends were 7 bases for V and 6 bases for J; bases not matched to a gene: 10. This CDR3 has 14 residues. Germline CDR1 and CDR2: MNHEY and SVGAGI.

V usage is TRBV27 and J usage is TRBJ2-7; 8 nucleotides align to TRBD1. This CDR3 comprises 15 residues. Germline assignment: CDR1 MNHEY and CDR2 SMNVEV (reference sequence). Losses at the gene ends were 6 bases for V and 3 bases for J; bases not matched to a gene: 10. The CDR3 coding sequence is TGTGCCAGCAGACAGGACAGGGCTCTATACTACGAGCAGTACTTC. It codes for CASRQDRALYYEQYF.

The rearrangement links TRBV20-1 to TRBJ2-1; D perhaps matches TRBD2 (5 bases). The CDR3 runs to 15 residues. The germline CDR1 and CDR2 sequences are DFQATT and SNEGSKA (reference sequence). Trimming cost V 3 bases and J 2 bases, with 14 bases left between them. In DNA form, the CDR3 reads TGCAGTGCTAGTATCGGGGAGTCAGCCTACAATGAGCAGTTCTTC. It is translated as CSASIGESAYNEQFF.

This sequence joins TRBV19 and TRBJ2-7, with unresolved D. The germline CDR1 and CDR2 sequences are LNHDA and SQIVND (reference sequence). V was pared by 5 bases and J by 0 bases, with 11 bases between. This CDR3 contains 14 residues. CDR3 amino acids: CASSRYRSSYEQYF. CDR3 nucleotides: TGTGCCAGTAGTCGTTACCGCAGCTCCTACGAGCAGTACTTC. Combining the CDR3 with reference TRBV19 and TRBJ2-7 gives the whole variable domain DGGITQSPKYLFRKEGQNVTLSCEQNLNHDAMYWYRQDPGQGLRLIYYSQIVNDFQKGDIAEGYSVSREKKESFPLTVTSAQKNPTAFYLCASSRYRSSYEQYFGPGTRLTVT.

CDR3 nucleotides: TGTGCCAGCAGCTTGTGGACTGTTCAAGAGACCCAGTACTTC. Amino acid sequence: CASSLWTVQETQYF. The rearrangement joins TRBV5-4 to TRBJ2-5; D might be TRBD2 (5 bases). The CDR3 is 14 residues long. Germline assignment: CDR1 SGHNT and CDR2 YYREEE (reference sequence). Trimming took 1 base from V and 2 from J, leaving 9 bases between them.

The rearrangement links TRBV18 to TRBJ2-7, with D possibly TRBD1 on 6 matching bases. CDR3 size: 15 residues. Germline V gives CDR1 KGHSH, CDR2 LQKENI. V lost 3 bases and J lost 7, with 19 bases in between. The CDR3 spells CASSPTTGAWSEQYF. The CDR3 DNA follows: TGTGCCAGCTCACCGACGACAGGAGCTTGGAGTGAGCAGTACTTC.

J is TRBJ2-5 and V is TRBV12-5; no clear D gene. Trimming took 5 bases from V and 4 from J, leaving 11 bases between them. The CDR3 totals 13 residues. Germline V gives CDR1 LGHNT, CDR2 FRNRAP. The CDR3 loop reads CASGTEPGETQYF. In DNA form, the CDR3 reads TGTGCTAGTGGTACCGAACCGGGAGAGACCCAGTACTTC.

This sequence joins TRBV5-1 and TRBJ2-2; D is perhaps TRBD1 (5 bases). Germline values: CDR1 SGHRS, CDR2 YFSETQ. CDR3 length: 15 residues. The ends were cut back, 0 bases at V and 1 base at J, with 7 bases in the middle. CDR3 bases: TGCGCCAGCAGCTTGGTAGGGGAGAACACCGGGGAGCTGTTTTTT. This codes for CASSLVGENTGELFF.

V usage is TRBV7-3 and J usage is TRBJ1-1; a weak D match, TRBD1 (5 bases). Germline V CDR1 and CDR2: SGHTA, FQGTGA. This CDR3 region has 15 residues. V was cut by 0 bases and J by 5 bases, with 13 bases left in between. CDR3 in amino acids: CASSLTGREGTEAFF. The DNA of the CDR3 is TGTGCCAGCAGCTTAACTGGCAGGGAGGGGACTGAAGCTTTCTTT.

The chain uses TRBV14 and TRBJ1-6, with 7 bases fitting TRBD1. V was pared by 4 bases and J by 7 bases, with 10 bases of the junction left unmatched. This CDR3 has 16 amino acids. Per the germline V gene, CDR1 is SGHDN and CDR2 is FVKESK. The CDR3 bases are TGTGCCAGCAGCCGAGAGGGGGCAGCTAACAATTCACCCCTCCACTTT. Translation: CASSREGAANNSPLHF.

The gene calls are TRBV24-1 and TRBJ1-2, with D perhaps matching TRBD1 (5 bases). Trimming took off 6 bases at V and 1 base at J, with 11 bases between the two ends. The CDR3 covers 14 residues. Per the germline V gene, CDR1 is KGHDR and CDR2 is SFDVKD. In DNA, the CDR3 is TGTGCCACCAGTTTGCCAGGGCTTAACTATGGCTACACCTTC. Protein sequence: CATSLPGLNYGYTF.

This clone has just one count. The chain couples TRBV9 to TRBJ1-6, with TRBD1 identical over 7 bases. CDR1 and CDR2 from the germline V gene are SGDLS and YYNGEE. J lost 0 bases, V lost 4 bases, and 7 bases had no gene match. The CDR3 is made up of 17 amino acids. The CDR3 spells CASSTGDGVSYNSPLHF. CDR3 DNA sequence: TGTGCCAGCAGCACAGGGGACGGAGTCTCCTATAATTCACCCCTCCACTTT.

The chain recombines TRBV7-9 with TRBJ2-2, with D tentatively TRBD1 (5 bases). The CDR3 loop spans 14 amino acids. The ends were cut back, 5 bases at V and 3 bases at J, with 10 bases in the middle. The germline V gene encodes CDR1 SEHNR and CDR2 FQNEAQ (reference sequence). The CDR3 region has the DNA TGTGCCAGCAGCGGGGTAGGGGACACCGGGGAGCTGTTTTTT. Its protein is CASSGVGDTGELFF.

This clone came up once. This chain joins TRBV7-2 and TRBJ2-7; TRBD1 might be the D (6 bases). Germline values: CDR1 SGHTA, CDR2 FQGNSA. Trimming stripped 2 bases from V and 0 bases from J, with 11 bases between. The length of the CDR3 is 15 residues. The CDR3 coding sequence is TGTGCCAGCAGCTTACCGGGACAAAGCTCCTACGAGCAGTACTTC. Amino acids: CASSLPGQSSYEQYF.

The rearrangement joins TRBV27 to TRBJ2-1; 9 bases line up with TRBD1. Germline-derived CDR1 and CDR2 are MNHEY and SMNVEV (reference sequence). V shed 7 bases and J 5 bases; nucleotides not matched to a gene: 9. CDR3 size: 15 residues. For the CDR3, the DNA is TGTGCCAGCACACGATTAGGACAGGGGAACAATGAGCAGTTCTTC. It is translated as CASTRLGQGNNEQFF.

The CDR3 is CASTPTIYGYTF. For the CDR3, the DNA is TGTGCCAGCACTCCGACTATTTATGGCTACACCTTC. This chain links TRBV7-9 with TRBJ1-2, with D unclear. Per the germline V gene, CDR1 is SEHNR and CDR2 is FQNEAQ (reference sequence). Deletions cut 7 bases from V and 5 bases from J, with 11 bases between. This CDR3 region has 12 residues.

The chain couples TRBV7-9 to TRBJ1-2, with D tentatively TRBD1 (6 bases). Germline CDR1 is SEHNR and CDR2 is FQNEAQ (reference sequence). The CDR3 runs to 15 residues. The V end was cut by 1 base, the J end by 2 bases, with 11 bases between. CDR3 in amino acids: CASSLGAGVNYGYTF. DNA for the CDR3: TGTGCCAGCAGCTTAGGGGCAGGGGTGAACTATGGCTACACCTTC.

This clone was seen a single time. CDR3 in amino acids: CASGGTVNQPQHF. Here the CDR3 DNA reads TGTGCCAGCGGGGGGACAGTCAATCAGCCCCAGCATTTT. The chain combines TRBV7-2 with TRBJ1-5; TRBD1 matches at 7 bases. This CDR3 is 13 amino acids long. The J segment lost 3 bases and the V segment lost 8 bases, leaving 4 bases of the junction unmatched. Germline CDR1 SGHTA, CDR2 FQGNSA.

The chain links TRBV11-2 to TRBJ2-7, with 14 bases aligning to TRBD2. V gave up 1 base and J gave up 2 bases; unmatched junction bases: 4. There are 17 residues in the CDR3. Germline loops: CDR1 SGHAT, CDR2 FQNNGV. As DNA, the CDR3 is TGTGCCAGCAGCTTAGGCGGACTAGCGGGAGGCGCCTACGAGCAGTACTTC. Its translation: CASSLGGLAGGAYEQYF.

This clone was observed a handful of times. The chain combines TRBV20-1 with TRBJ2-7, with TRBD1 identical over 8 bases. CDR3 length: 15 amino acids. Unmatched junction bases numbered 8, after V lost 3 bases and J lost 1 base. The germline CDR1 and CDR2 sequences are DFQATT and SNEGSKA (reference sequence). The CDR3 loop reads CSASDPGGVSYEQYF. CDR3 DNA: TGCAGTGCTAGTGATCCAGGGGGCGTTTCCTACGAGCAGTACTTC.

The CDR3 loop is CASSLPGAGGLIGYTF. CDR3 nucleotides: TGTGCCAGCAGTTTACCAGGGGCGGGAGGCTTGATTGGCTACACCTTC. The chain has TRBV28 and TRBJ1-2, with D possibly being TRBD1 (6 bases). V lost 2 bases and J 7 bases, leaving 20 bases between the germline ends. The length of the CDR3 is 16 residues. The V gene's germline CDR1 is MDHEN and CDR2 SYDVKM.

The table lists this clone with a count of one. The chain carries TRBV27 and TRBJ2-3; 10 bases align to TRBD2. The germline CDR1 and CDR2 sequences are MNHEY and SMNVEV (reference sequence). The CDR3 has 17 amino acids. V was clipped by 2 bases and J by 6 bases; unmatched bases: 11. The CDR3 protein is CASSLHLTAGGQDTQYF. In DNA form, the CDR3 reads TGTGCCAGCAGTTTACATCTTACAGCGGGAGGGCAGGATACGCAGTATTTT.

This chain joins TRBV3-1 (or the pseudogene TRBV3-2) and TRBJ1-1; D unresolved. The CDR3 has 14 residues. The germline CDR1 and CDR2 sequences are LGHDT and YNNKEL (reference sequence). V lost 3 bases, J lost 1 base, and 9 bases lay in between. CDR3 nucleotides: TGTGCCAGCAGCCATGTCAGGTCGAACACTGAAGCTTTCTTT. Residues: CASSHVRSNTEAFF.